This paragraph covers one T cell receptor beta chain sequence. This sample was included in a study of blood T cell repertoires in COVID-19. Looking at the study overall: Italy, Spain and the United States were the sources of the convalescent and acute COVID-19 samples. PBMCs, B-cell-depleted T cells, or T cells provided the cDNA or gDNA that made up the material.

Under the authors' procedure: Amplification of reference gene primers was used by the study to estimate nucleated cell counts. Sequencing was performed with immunoSEQ multiplex PCR; in TCRdb, only in-frame clones are kept and a portion is missing. V, J and clone size are those of that table, while D and trimming were read from the DNA. Among fewer than 500,000 clones, 70% to 90% were seen once, and the ten largest hold roughly 0.84%. The CDR3 has 16 amino acids. Germline CDR1 LNHNV, CDR2 YYDKDF (reference sequence). Trimming left V 4 bases short and J 5 bases short, with 17 bases between. Seattle-derived patients entered the study during active infection and were followed longitudinally.

The clonotype comes from a man younger than 30 with COVID-19, enrolled during active disease. The rearrangement joins TRBV15 to TRBJ1-4; no clear D gene. The sequencing input was peripheral blood. Here the CDR3 reads CATSTGVAFGNEKLFF. CDR3 DNA: TGTGCCACCAGCACCGGGGTCGCATTCGGGAATGAAAAACTGTTTTTT.